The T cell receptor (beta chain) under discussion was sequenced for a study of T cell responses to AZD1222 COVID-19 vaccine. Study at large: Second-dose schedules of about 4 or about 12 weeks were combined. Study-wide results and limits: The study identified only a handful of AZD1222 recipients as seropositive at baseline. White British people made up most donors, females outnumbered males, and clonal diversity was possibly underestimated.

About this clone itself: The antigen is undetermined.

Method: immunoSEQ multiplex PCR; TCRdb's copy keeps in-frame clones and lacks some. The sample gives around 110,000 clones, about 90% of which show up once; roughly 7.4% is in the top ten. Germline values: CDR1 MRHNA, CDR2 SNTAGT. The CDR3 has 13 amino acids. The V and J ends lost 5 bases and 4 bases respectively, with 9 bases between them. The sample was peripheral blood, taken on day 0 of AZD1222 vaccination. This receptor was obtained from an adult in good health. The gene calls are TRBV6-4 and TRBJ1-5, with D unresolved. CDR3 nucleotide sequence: TGTGCCAGCAGTAGAGGCAGAAATCAGCCCCAGCATTTT. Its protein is CASSRGRNQPQHF.